Given below is one T cell receptor beta chain in context. This clonotype was detected ten times or more. Its specific antigen is unknown. No clone much larger than this one lies a single base away; base qualities are absent. The sample comes from a study of T cells in Graves' hyperthyroidism and ophthalmopathy (dated by TCRdb to between 2017 and 2020). About the full investigation: To identify TCR V-J signatures that set the groups apart, the researchers used a discovery cohort of 100 or so patients, made up of approximately 43 with Graves' ophthalmopathy and approximately 57 with stable Graves' hyperthyroidism. Prospective prediction of ophthalmopathy was tested in an independent validation cohort of fewer than 20 hyperthyroidism patients and 15 to 17 patients who later progressed to ophthalmopathy. For training and testing, the 100 or so patients in the discovery cohort were randomly divided in a 7:3 ratio. The paper reports TCR Vbeta CDR3 sequencing of 135 peripheral blood samples: some 44 ophthalmopathy, 75 to 80 hyperthyroidism and around 17 progressor patients. Thyroid tissue and blood T-cell repertoires from over 5 Graves' hyperthyroidism patients were also compared in the study. Following sampling, methimazole starting at 30 mg daily was given to hyperthyroidism patients, and high-dose intravenous methylprednisolone was given to ophthalmopathy patients.

Study-wide findings and limitations: A 13 V-J signature model separated ophthalmopathy from stable hyperthyroidism, with over 85% sensitivity and 81% to 83% specificity in cross-validation and 80%/75% in testing. Most expanded thyroid clonotypes (frequency above 0.001) were also detected in blood, suggesting blood repertoires may reflect thyroid immune responses. In validation, the model predicted progression to ophthalmopathy with 55% to 71% sensitivity and 72.22% specificity, a median of roughly seven months before onset. No statistical method was used to set the sample size in advance, and investigators knew the group allocation.

TCR beta CDR3 regions were amplified from RNA transcripts. A first-round RT-PCR of the TCR CDR3 used the HTBI primer set with the Qiagen OneStep RT-PCR kit. A second multiplex PCR round built the libraries, followed by size selection and purification. The libraries were sequenced on an Illumina HiSeq2000 using paired-end 100 bp reads. Per the original workflow: SOAPnuke was used to process the raw data, throwing out any read that contained adapters or uncalled bases, had a mean Phred below 15, or lacked an exact constant-primer or identifier match. High-quality paired reads were merged using COPE v1.2.5, and each unique nucleotide sequence was defined as a clonotype. MiTCR v1.1 was used to align clonotypes to the IMGT TRBV, TRBD and TRBJ reference segments. The analysis included only V-J combinations with a frequency above 0.0001, which together covered roughly 99% of the repertoires. A TCS score was defined as the ratio of F50 (clonal expansion) to E x V (chaos), with BLOSUM62-based TCRdist applied between CDR3 peptides within each V-J. Welch's t-statistics and random forest reduced fewer than 600 V-J features to 10 to 15, which were used in a naive Bayes classifier (R e1071). The Morisita-Horn index was used to measure how similar the thyroid and blood repertoires were. The public reads were reprocessed in TCRdb via fastp at Q25 and MiXCR, keeping in-frame beta chains. Identical CDR3 protein sequences are pooled into one entry, listed with their most common genes and DNA. The V and J calls and clone size are TCRdb's, not the authors'. Across this sample there are about 640,000 distinct CDR3 sequences, with 40% to 55% seen only once. 7% to 7.5% of the sample is held by the ten biggest clonotypes.

Exclusion was applied to patients with uncontrolled infections, other autoimmune diseases, pregnancy or lactation. Clinical symptoms, serum thyroxine and TRAb, thyroid ultrasound, and orbital computed tomography formed the basis for the diagnoses. Total RNA was extracted using Trizol reagent, and RNA quality was assessed on an Agilent 2100 Bioanalyzer. Trimming costs V 5 bases and J 2 bases, and their ends lie 13 bases apart. The germline V gene encodes CDR1 SGHTA and CDR2 FQGTGA. The CDR3 runs 15 residues from the cysteine to the phenylalanine. Solely the CDR3 DNA is kept, with 45 bases framed from the first base.

Sequences were obtained from peripheral blood or thyroid tissue (not recorded which). The chain is assembled from TRBV7-3 and TRBJ1-5; TRBD1 might be the D gene, on 5 matching bases. The origin of this receptor is an adult man with Graves' disease, either hyperthyroidism or ophthalmopathy (not recorded which). The base sequence is TGTGCCAGCAGCCATTCCAGGGTCGGCAATCAGCCCCAGCATTTT. Its translation reads: CASSHSRVGNQPQHF.